A selection of T cell receptor beta chains follows, all from one sample in a study of long-term antiretroviral therapy in people with HIV. TCRdb's table, derived via immunoSEQ multiplex PCR, lists solely in-frame clones and lacks some. Here the sample spans about 31,000 clones, roughly nine tenths being singletons. Sample: unsorted PBMCs, taken approximately 5 years before starting antiretroviral therapy. All receptors derive from a man aged 45 to 65 with HIV. Each CDR3 is given with its conserved first and last residue. The order of the fields is clone size, D gene, V gene, J gene, CDR3 DNA, CDR3 protein. The D gene is left open where the match is weak. Clone size is shown for a subset of rows, as once, few, many or a class of expanded clone.

NA	NA	TRBV15	TRBJ2-2	TGTGCCACCAGCAGAGTTTATGGGAACACCGGGGAGCTGTTTTTT	CATSRVYGNTGELFF
NA	TRBD1	TRBV5-1	TRBJ1-1	TGCGCCAGCAGGCCAGCAGGGGGCGTCGCGAGGGACACTGAAGCTTTCTTT	CASRPAGGVARDTEAFF
once	TRBD1	TRBV6-6	TRBJ1-3	TGTGCCAGCAGTTTGACAGGGCACTCTGGAAACACCATATATTTT	CASSLTGHSGNTIYF
NA	NA	TRBV15	TRBJ2-7	TGTGCCACCAGCAGAGATAGCTACGAGCAGTACTTC	CATSRDSYEQYF
NA	NA	TRBV6-1	TRBJ1-6	TGTGCCAGCAGTGAATTGATACCCCTCCACTTT	CASSELIPLHF
NA	NA	TRBV12-5	TRBJ2-3	TGTGCTAGTGTGGGCAGGGTAACAGATACGCAGTATTTT	CASVGRVTDTQYF
NA	NA	TRBV28	TRBJ2-7	TGTGCCAGCAGTTTAATCCCAGGAAGCTCCTACGAGCAGTACTTC	CASSLIPGSSYEQYF
once	TRBD2	TRBV6-5	TRBJ2-7	TGTGCCAGCAGCGGGACTAGCGGGGGCTCCTACGAGCAGTACTTC	CASSGTSGGSYEQYF
NA	NA	TRBV30	TRBJ1-1	TGTGCCTGGAGCGGGCAGATGAACACTGAAGCTTTCTTT	CAWSGQMNTEAFF
NA	TRBD2	TRBV5-6	TRBJ2-7	TGTGCCAGCAGCAATGTAGTAGCGGGGCTACCCCACGAGCAGTACTTC	CASSNVVAGLPHEQYF
NA	NA	TRBV15	TRBJ1-5	TGTGCCACCAGCAGAGCCCCGATGATTTATAGCAATCAGCCCCAGCATTTT	CATSRAPMIYSNQPQHF
few	TRBD2	TRBV6-6	TRBJ2-3	TGTGCCAGCAGCCTAGCGGGACCTAGCACAGATACGCAGTATTTT	CASSLAGPSTDTQYF
NA	TRBD2	TRBV5-4	TRBJ2-7	TGTGCCAGCAGCTTCCAGCGGGAGTACGGCGAGCAGTACTTC	CASSFQREYGEQYF
NA	TRBD2	TRBV11-1	TRBJ2-7	TGTGCCAGCAGCTTCGGTTTGAGCGGGAGTTCCTACGAGCAGTACTTC	CASSFGLSGSSYEQYF
NA	NA	TRBV11-3	TRBJ2-7	TGTGCCAGCAGCTTAGGTGGCCGGGGTGGGCACGAGCAGTACTTC	CASSLGGRGGHEQYF
NA	NA	TRBV28	TRBJ1-6	TGTGCCAGCAGTTTACGGAGTTCACCCCTCCACTTT	CASSLRSSPLHF
NA	TRBD1	TRBV29-1	TRBJ1-1	TGCAGCGCCCGACAGGGCGTACGCGAAGCTTTCTTT	CSARQGVREAFF
NA	TRBD2	TRBV11-2	TRBJ2-2	TGTGCCAGCAGCTTAGATCGAGCGGGAGTTGCCGGGGAGCTGTTTTTT	CASSLDRAGVAGELFF
NA	NA	TRBV4-3	TRBJ2-7	TGCGCCAGCAGCCAGGTTCGAGCGCCTACCTACGAGCAGTACTTC	CASSQVRAPTYEQYF
NA	NA	TRBV5-1	TRBJ2-7	TGCGCCAGCAGCTTGGGACAGGCCTACTACGAGCAGTACTTC	CASSLGQAYYEQYF
NA	NA	TRBV5-1	TRBJ2-3	TGCGCCACTTCACTCACAGCCACAGATACGCAGTATTTT	CATSLTATDTQYF
NA	NA	TRBV18	TRBJ2-5	TGTGCCAGCTCACCAGGGACAAAAGAGACCCAGTACTTC	CASSPGTKETQYF
once	TRBD1	TRBV28	TRBJ2-7	TGTGCCAGCAGTCCCGGGACAGTGATGTCCTACGAGCAGTACTTC	CASSPGTVMSYEQYF
NA	NA	TRBV18	TRBJ2-7	TGTGCCAGCTCACCTCGCGTGCGGGGCTCCCCTTTCAACGAGCAGTACTTC	CASSPRVRGSPFNEQYF
NA	NA	TRBV18	TRBJ1-2	TGTGCCAGCTCACGGCCCCCAGGGGCGGGCTATGGCTACACCTTC	CASSRPPGAGYGYTF
NA	NA	TRBV5-1	TRBJ1-4	TGCGCCAGCAGCTTGCAGGGTGAGGTTGAAAAACTGTTTTTT	CASSLQGEVEKLFF
NA	NA	TRBV10-1	TRBJ2-6	TGCGCCAGCAGTGGGGGGGGGCCAGGGGCCAACGTCCTGACTTTC	CASSGGGPGANVLTF
once	NA	TRBV7-2	TRBJ2-5	TGTGCCAGCAGCTTGGAGGTAGTAGCGGATTACCAAGAGACCCAGTACTTC	CASSLEVVADYQETQYF
NA	NA	TRBV5-1	TRBJ1-4	TGCGCCAGCAGCTTGACGACACCCGATGAAAAACTGTTTTTT	CASSLTTPDEKLFF
NA	TRBD2	TRBV6-5	TRBJ2-1	TGTGCCAGCAGTTATAGAGGGAGGGGGTTCTTC	CASSYRGRGFF
NA	NA	TRBV4-3	TRBJ2-3	TGCGCCAGCAGCCAAGTTTCCAGGGGAAAGGCTAGCACAGATACGCAGTATTTT	CASSQVSRGKASTDTQYF
NA	NA	TRBV5-5	TRBJ2-7	TGTGCCAGCAGCCTTTCCCCGGCTCTAGCGAGCGAGCAGTACTTC	CASSLSPALASEQYF
NA	NA	TRBV19	TRBJ2-3	TGTGCCAGTAGTATCTCGACCGGGCGGGGAGATACGCAGTATTTT	CASSISTGRGDTQYF
NA	NA	TRBV2	TRBJ2-5	TGTGCCAGCAGTGAATTGGGTGTCGGACAAGAGACCCAGTACTTC	CASSELGVGQETQYF
once	TRBD2	TRBV7-3	TRBJ2-3	TGTGCCAGCAGCTTAACCACTAGCGGGGCCTCGGATACGCAGTATTTT	CASSLTTSGASDTQYF
NA	NA	TRBV11-3	TRBJ2-2	TGTGCCAGCAGCCTCGGGGGGCCTGGCACCGGGGAGCTGTTTTTT	CASSLGGPGTGELFF
NA	NA	TRBV7-3	TRBJ2-2	TGTGCCAGCAGCTTACACGGAGGGTCGAACACCGGGGAGCTGTTTTTT	CASSLHGGSNTGELFF
NA	NA	TRBV5-1	TRBJ2-5	TGCGCCAGCAGCTTTGAGTCCCGCTTGGAGACCCAGTACTTC	CASSFESRLETQYF
NA	NA	TRBV7-2	TRBJ1-2	TGTGCCAGCAGCTTAGGTCCCCCGGGGGTGAGCTATGGCTACACCTTC	CASSLGPPGVSYGYTF
few	NA	TRBV9	TRBJ1-2	TGTGCCAGCAGCGTAAGCAACCTGGGTCGTGGCTACACCTTC	CASSVSNLGRGYTF
NA	NA	TRBV5-4	TRBJ2-7	TGTGCCAGCAGCTTGGTTGGACCACCAGCAGCCTACGAGCAGTACTTC	CASSLVGPPAAYEQYF
NA	NA	TRBV9	TRBJ2-7	TGTGCCAGCAGCGTTGGGATCCAAGGGTACGAGCAGTACTTC	CASSVGIQGYEQYF
NA	TRBD1	TRBV7-9	TRBJ2-7	TGTGCCAGCAAACATATCGGGACAGGGAGAGACGAGCAGTACTTC	CASKHIGTGRDEQYF
NA	NA	TRBV9	TRBJ2-2	TGTGCCAGCCAGGGGAGGGGGAACACCGGGGAGCTGTTTTTT	CASQGRGNTGELFF
NA	NA	TRBV2	TRBJ2-7	TGTGCCAGCAGTGAAAACAGGGGAGGCTCCTACGAGCAGTACTTC	CASSENRGGSYEQYF
NA	NA	TRBV5-6	TRBJ1-4	TGTGCCAGCAACTCGGGTCAGGGGCTTAATGAAAAACTGTTTTTT	CASNSGQGLNEKLFF
NA	NA	TRBV4-3	TRBJ1-2	TGCGCCAGCAGCCAAACAGCAGGGACCACTAACTATGGCTACACCTTC	CASSQTAGTTNYGYTF
once	TRBD1	TRBV27	TRBJ1-6	TGTGCCAGCAGTCCATTAGGACAGGGGGCAGTAGGATCACCCCTCCACTTT	CASSPLGQGAVGSPLHF
NA	NA	TRBV7-8	TRBJ1-2	TGTGCCAGCTTGGAAGGGGATGACTATGGCTACACCTTC	CASLEGDDYGYTF
NA	NA	TRBV5-1	TRBJ2-2	TGCGCCAGCAGCTATACAGGGCCCACCGGGGAGCTGTTTTTT	CASSYTGPTGELFF
NA	NA	TRBV6-5	TRBJ2-1	TGTGCCAGCAGTTACTCGCATGAGCAGTTCTTC	CASSYSHEQFF
NA	NA	TRBV5-6	TRBJ2-7	TGTGCCAGCAGCTTGAGAGGCGGGACTGCCTACGAGCAGTACTTC	CASSLRGGTAYEQYF
few	NA	TRBV9	TRBJ2-7	TGTGCCAGCAGTCCCAGGTACGGGCACTCCTACGAGCAGTACTTC	CASSPRYGHSYEQYF
NA	NA	TRBV18	TRBJ1-1	TGTGCCAGCTCACAAACGGGAACTAGTGAAGCTTTCTTT	CASSQTGTSEAFF
NA	NA	TRBV11-1	TRBJ2-3	TGTGCCAGCAGCTCCGCAGATACGCAGTATTTT	CASSSADTQYF
NA	NA	TRBV2	TRBJ1-5	TGTGCCAGCAGTGTTAACAGGCGACAGCCCCAGCATTTT	CASSVNRRQPQHF
NA	NA	TRBV11-2	TRBJ1-5	TGTGCCAGCAGCTTATCAAGAAGAGGTCAGCCCCAGCATTTT	CASSLSRRGQPQHF
NA	TRBD1	TRBV18	TRBJ1-1	TGTGCCAGCTCCCCATGGACAGGGGCGAACACTGAAGCTTTCTTT	CASSPWTGANTEAFF
NA	NA	TRBV2	TRBJ1-4	TGTGCCAGCAGTGAGGAGAGGGAGGAAAAACTGTTTTTT	CASSEEREEKLFF